This T cell receptor beta chain is drawn from a study of blood T cell repertoires in COVID-19. The protocol was immunoSEQ multiplex PCR, while the TCRdb copy is restricted to in-frame clones and leaves out a portion. The sample carries about 240,000 clones, about 83% recorded once. V lost 1 base and J 1 base, leaving 12 bases between the germline ends. This CDR3 has 16 residues. The V gene's germline CDR1 is SGHDT and CDR2 YYEEEE. The V call is TRBV5-6, the J call TRBJ1-5; a weak D match, TRBD1 (6 bases). Sequencing input: peripheral blood. The receptor comes from a human donor in a cohort sampled during active COVID-19. The DNA of the CDR3 is TGTGCCAGCAGCTTGTGGGGGGGCAACAGCAATCAGCCCCAGCATTTT. The encoded protein is CASSLWGGNSNQPQHF.